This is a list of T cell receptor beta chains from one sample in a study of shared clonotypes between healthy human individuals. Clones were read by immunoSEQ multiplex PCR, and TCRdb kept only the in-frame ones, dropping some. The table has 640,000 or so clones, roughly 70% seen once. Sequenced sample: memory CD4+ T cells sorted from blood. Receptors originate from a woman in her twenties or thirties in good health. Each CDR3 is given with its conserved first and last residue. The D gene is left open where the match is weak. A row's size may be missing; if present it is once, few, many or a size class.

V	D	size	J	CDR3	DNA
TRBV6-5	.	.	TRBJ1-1	CASSTRQSEAFF	TGTGCCAGCAGCACTCGACAGAGTGAAGCTTTCTTT
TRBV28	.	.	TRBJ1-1	CASIPSRSTEAFF	TGTGCCAGCATCCCCAGTCGGAGCACTGAAGCTTTCTTT
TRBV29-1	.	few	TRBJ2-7	CSVEDSNYEQYF	TGCAGCGTTGAGGACAGCAACTACGAGCAGTACTTC
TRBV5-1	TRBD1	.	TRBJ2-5	CASSSRQGYQETQYF	TGCGCCAGCAGCAGCCGACAGGGGTACCAAGAGACCCAGTACTTC
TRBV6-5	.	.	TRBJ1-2	CASSSPDGYTF	TGTGCCAGCAGTTCCCCGGATGGCTACACCTTC
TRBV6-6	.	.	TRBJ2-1	CASSLDHNEQFF	TGTGCCAGCTCCCTAGATCACAATGAGCAGTTCTTC
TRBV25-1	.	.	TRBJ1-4	CASSAPGLKEGKLFF	TGTGCCAGCAGTGCACCGGGCCTAAAAGAGGGAAAACTGTTTTTT
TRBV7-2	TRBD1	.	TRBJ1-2	CASSSRGLRGGYGYTF	TGTGCCAGCAGCTCTAGGGGCCTCAGGGGGGGCTATGGCTACACCTTC
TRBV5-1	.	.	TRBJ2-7	CASSSQPGATYEQYF	TGCGCCAGCAGCTCTCAGCCCGGGGCCACCTACGAGCAGTACTTC
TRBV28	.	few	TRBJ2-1	CASSLPPPSDPFF	TGTGCCAGCAGTTTACCCCCCCCTAGTGATCCGTTCTTC
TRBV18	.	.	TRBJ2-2	CASSPGVDTGELFF	TGTGCCAGCTCACCAGGGGTTGACACCGGGGAGCTGTTTTTT
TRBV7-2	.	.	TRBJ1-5	CASSTTGTSNQPQHF	TGTGCCAGCAGCACAACCGGGACGTCAAATCAGCCCCAGCATTTT
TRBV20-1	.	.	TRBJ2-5	CSARDQETQYF	TGCAGTGCGCGGGATCAAGAGACCCAGTACTTC
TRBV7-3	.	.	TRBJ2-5	CASSNLYGETQYF	TGTGCCAGCAGCAATTTATACGGCGAGACCCAGTACTTC
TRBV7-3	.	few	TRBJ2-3	CASSEMGGTDTQYF	TGTGCCAGCAGCGAGATGGGGGGCACAGATACGCAGTATTTT
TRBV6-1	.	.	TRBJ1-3	CASSEAGMGNTIYF	TGTGCCAGCAGTGAAGCGGGCATGGGGAACACCATATATTTT
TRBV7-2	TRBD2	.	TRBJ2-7	CASSSRLTSGSYEQYF	TGTGCCAGCAGCTCCCGGCTGACTAGCGGCTCCTACGAGCAGTACTTC
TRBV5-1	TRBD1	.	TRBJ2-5	CASNKGQQETQYF	TGCGCCAGCAACAAGGGACAGCAAGAGACCCAGTACTTC